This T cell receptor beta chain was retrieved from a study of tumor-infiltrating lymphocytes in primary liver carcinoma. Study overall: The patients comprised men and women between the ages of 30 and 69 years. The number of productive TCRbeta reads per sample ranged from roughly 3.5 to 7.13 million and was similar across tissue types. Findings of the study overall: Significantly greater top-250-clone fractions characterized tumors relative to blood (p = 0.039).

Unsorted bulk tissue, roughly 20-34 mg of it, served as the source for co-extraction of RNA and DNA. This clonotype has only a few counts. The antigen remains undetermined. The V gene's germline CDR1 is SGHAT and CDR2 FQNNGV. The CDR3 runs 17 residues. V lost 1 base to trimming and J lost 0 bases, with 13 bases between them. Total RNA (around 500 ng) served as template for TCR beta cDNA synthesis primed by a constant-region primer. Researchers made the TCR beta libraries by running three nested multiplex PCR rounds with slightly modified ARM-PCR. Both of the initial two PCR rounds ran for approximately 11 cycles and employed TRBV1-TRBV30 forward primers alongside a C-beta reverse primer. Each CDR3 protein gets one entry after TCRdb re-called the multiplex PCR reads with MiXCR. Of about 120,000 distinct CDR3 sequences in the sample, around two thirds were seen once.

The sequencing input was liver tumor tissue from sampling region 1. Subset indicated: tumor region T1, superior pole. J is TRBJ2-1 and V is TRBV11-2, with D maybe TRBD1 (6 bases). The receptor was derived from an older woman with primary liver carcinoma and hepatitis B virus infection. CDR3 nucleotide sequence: TGTGCCAGCAGCTTAGTAATGGGGGCGGGCTCCTACAATGAGCAGTTCTTC. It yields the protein CASSLVMGAGSYNEQFF.